The 32 T cell receptor beta chains below come from one sample, sequenced in a study of T-cell memory formation after mild COVID-19. TCRdb used MiXCR to reprocess the 5' RACE reads, holding one entry per CDR3 protein. The table records about 410,000 distinct CDR3 sequences, around a quarter of them present only once. The source material was PBMCs or a T cell subset sorted from them (not recorded which). The receptors shown here come from an adult woman who had mild COVID-19 (a few samples of this study predate the infection). Cell type and time point are not known.

The V gene is TRBV5-1, the J gene TRBJ2-3; 8 bases are shared with TRBD2. The CDR3 runs 17 residues. Germline lookup yields CDR1 SGHRS and CDR2 YFSETQ. Trimming took 4 bases from V and 2 from J; bases not matched to a gene: 12. DNA for the CDR3: TGCGCCAGCAGCCTTTCCCCACTAGCGGTGACCACAGATACGCAGTATTTT. Its protein is CASSLSPLAVTTDTQYF.

The chain carries TRBV7-7 and TRBJ2-5; D is undetermined. Matching the DNA end better, TRBJ2-1 makes the J call doubtful. CDR1 is SSHAT and CDR2 is FNYEAQ in the germline V gene (reference sequence). CDR3 length: 13 amino acids. The CDR3 region has the DNA TGTGCCAGCAGCCCCCTCGGAGAGGAGACCCAGTTCTTC. The encoded protein is CASSPLGEETQFF.

V gene TRBV6-1 combines with J gene TRBJ1-1, with a weak D call TRBD1 (5 bases). This CDR3 comprises 14 residues. Germline V CDR1 and CDR2: MNHNS, SASEGT. The V and J ends lost 8 bases and 0 bases respectively, with 13 bases between them. The CDR3 sequence is CASGKDNMNTEAFF. Written as DNA, the CDR3 is TGTGCCAGCGGCAAGGACAATATGAACACTGAAGCTTTCTTT.

This chain links TRBV5-1 with TRBJ2-2, with a tentative D call TRBD2 (6 bases). This CDR3 is 15 amino acids long. Trimming removed 0 bases from V and 6 bases from J, with 12 bases in between. Germline assignment: CDR1 SGHRS and CDR2 YFSETQ. CDR3 bases: TGCGCCAGCAGCTTGGTCGGGAGCGTCGCCGGGGAGCTGTTTTTT. It specifies CASSLVGSVAGELFF.

The chain recombines TRBV9 with TRBJ2-5; the D gene is possibly TRBD1 (8 bases). V lost 6 bases to trimming and J lost 5 bases, with 23 bases between them. The CDR3 is 16 amino acids. Germline lookup yields CDR1 SGDLS and CDR2 YYNGEE. The CDR3: CASTPSSGQGGETQYF. Written as DNA, the CDR3 is TGTGCCAGCACCCCATCTTCCGGACAGGGAGGGGAGACCCAGTACTTC. Full variable domain (rest looked up from reference TRBV9 and TRBJ2-5): DSGVTQTPKHLITATGQRVTLRCSPRSGDLSVYWYQQSLDQGLQFLIQYYNGEERAKGNILERFSAQQFPDLHSELNLSSLELGDSALYFCASTPSSGQGGETQYFGPGTRLLVL.

The chain employs TRBV4-2 and TRBJ1-2, with TRBD1 as a possible D gene (5 bases). The germline V and J ends were trimmed by 0 bases and 9 bases, with 5 bases remaining between them. The CDR3 sequence is 11 residues long. The germline CDR1 and CDR2 sequences are LGHNA and YNFKEQ. CDR3 sequence: CASSQEDSYTF. CDR3 bases: TGTGCCAGCAGCCAAGAGGACAGCTACACCTTC.

This clonotype has just a few counts. The gene calls are TRBV21-1 and TRBJ2-7; no DNA check was done on the table's D call, TRBD1. TRBV21-1 is termed a pseudogene. The CDR3 is 14 amino acids. CDR3 loop: CASSGQAISYEQYF. The CDR3 nucleotides read TGTGCCAGCAGCGGACAGGCAATCTCCTACGAGCAGTACTTC.

The gene calls are TRBV2 and TRBJ1-2; tentatively, D is TRBD1 (5 bases). V dropped 0 bases and J dropped 0 bases, with 8 bases sitting between them. The CDR3 totals 15 residues. Looked up from germline, CDR1 is SNHLY and CDR2 is FYNNEI. CDR3 DNA sequence: TGTGCCAGCAGTGAAGCCCCCAGGGCTAACTATGGCTACACCTTC. Its translation is CASSEAPRANYGYTF.

The chain links TRBV18 to TRBJ2-1; a weak D match, TRBD1 (6 bases). Germline loops: CDR1 KGHSH, CDR2 LQKENI. The CDR3 runs to 17 residues. The germline V and J ends were trimmed by 0 bases and 0 bases, with 12 bases remaining between them. CDR3 sequence: CASSPPWDIRSYNEQFF. The CDR3, as DNA: TGTGCCAGCTCACCACCCTGGGACATCCGCTCCTACAATGAGCAGTTCTTC.

The chain has TRBV4-1 and TRBJ1-2; TRBD1 agrees at 7 bases. The CDR3 contains 16 residues. Germline CDR1 is MGHRA and CDR2 is YSYEKL. The trim removed 3 bases at V and 4 bases at J, leaving 11 bases unmatched. This chain's CDR3 is CASSQDYRGSPYGYTF. CDR3 DNA sequence: TGCGCCAGCAGCCAGGATTACAGGGGTTCCCCCTATGGCTACACCTTC.

The rearrangement links TRBV7-3 to TRBJ1-1; maybe TRBD1 (6 bases). This CDR3 region has 14 residues. Deletions cut 5 bases from V and 4 bases from J, with 14 bases between. Germline V CDR1 and CDR2: SGHTA, FQGTGA. The CDR3: CASSPLEGGTEAFF. The CDR3 DNA reads as TGTGCCAGCAGCCCCCTGGAAGGGGGCACTGAAGCTTTCTTT.

The chain links TRBV27 to TRBJ2-1; D may correspond to TRBD1 or TRBD2 (5 bases each). The V end lost 5 bases, the J end lost 5 bases, and 13 bases lay between the germline ends. The CDR3 is made up of 14 amino acids. Looked up from germline, CDR1 is MNHEY and CDR2 is SMNVEV (reference sequence). The DNA for the CDR3 is TGTGCCAGCAGTGGCCGGGACGTTAACAATGAGCAGTTCTTC. It yields the protein CASSGRDVNNEQFF.

This clonotype occurred a few times. The genes are TRBV4-3 and TRBJ2-3, with TRBD2 matching over 11 bases. This CDR3 has 17 amino acids. Unmatched junction bases numbered 9, after V lost 1 base and J lost 6 bases. Looked up from germline, CDR1 is LGHNA and CDR2 is YSLEER. CDR3 sequence: CASSQARLAGMGDTQYF. As DNA, the CDR3 is TGCGCCAGCAGCCAAGCGCGACTAGCGGGAATGGGGGATACGCAGTATTTT.

The table lists this clonotype with a few counts. The CDR3 coding sequence is TGCAGCGTGAGGGGCGGGACAGGGCCCGGCTATGGCTACACCTTC. Protein: CSVRGGTGPGYGYTF. The chain has TRBV29-1 and TRBJ1-2, with 9 bases matching TRBD1. V lost 6 bases, J lost 4 bases, and 12 bases stayed unmatched. CDR3 length: 15 amino acids. Germline V gene sequence: CDR1 SQVTM, CDR2 ANQGSEA.

The V and J genes are TRBV5-5 and TRBJ2-2; possible D gene TRBD2, 5 bases. CDR1 is SGHKS and CDR2 is YYEKEE in the germline V gene (reference sequence). This CDR3 contains 15 residues. The ends were cut back, 2 bases at V and 3 bases at J, with 11 bases in the middle. The CDR3 loop is CASSFSPGDTGELFF. CDR3 nucleotide sequence: TGTGCCAGCAGCTTCTCCCCCGGGGACACCGGGGAGCTGTTTTTT.

This clonotype was seen only a few times. V and J are TRBV9 and TRBJ2-5, with D tentatively TRBD1 (6 bases). Trimming removed 0 bases at V and 2 bases at J, with 17 bases between. The CDR3 extends over 17 amino acids. The germline V gene encodes CDR1 SGDLS and CDR2 YYNGEE. CDR3: CASSVGPGQITQETQYF. Written as DNA, the CDR3 is TGTGCCAGCAGCGTAGGCCCGGGACAAATAACTCAAGAGACCCAGTACTTC.

The chain joins TRBV2 to TRBJ1-2; possible D gene TRBD1, 5 bases. This CDR3 has 11 amino acids. Trimming removed 7 bases at V and 13 bases at J, with 16 bases between. Germline values: CDR1 SNHLY, CDR2 FYNNEI. The CDR3 is CASTWGEHGTF. The CDR3 nucleotides are TGTGCCAGCACTTGGGGGGAGCACGGCACCTTC.

This clonotype has just a few counts. V gene TRBV5-1 combines with J gene TRBJ2-1; 9 bases line up with TRBD1. This CDR3 comprises 15 residues. The V gene end was trimmed by 4 bases and the J gene end by 3 bases; junction bases not matched to a gene: 5. The germline V gene encodes CDR1 SGHRS and CDR2 YFSETQ. The CDR3 DNA follows: TGCGCCAGCAGCCTTACAGGGGGCGACTACAATGAGCAGTTCTTC. It specifies CASSLTGGDYNEQFF.

V usage is TRBV12-3 or TRBV12-4 and J usage is TRBJ2-7; 7 nucleotides line up with TRBD2. V was pared by 7 bases and J by 7 bases, with 7 bases of the junction left unmatched. There are 12 residues in the CDR3. Here the CDR3 reads CASTMGGYEQYF. The CDR3 region has the DNA TGTGCCAGCACCATGGGAGGGTATGAGCAGTACTTC.

The gene calls are TRBV2 and TRBJ2-3; 8 bases are a match to TRBD2. V gave up 3 bases and J gave up 2 bases; unmatched junction bases: 7. From germline, CDR1 is SNHLY and CDR2 FYNNEI. This CDR3 comprises 16 residues. CDR3 loop: CASSDGIAGPTDTQYF. CDR3 DNA: TGTGCCAGCAGTGATGGAATAGCGGGGCCCACAGATACGCAGTATTTT.

In its sample, this clonotype was seen a few times. The rearrangement uses TRBV5-1 and TRBJ2-1, with 9 bases identical to TRBD2. Looked up from germline, CDR1 is SGHRS and CDR2 is YFSETQ. CDR3 length equals 17 residues. V lost 4 bases to trimming and J lost 4 bases; unmatched junction nucleotides: 12. CDR3 amino acids: CASSRTLTSGPYNEQFF. The DNA for the CDR3 is TGCGCCAGCAGCCGCACCTTGACTAGCGGACCTTACAATGAGCAGTTCTTC. Combining the CDR3 with reference TRBV5-1 and TRBJ2-1 gives the whole variable domain KAGVTQTPRYLIKTRGQQVTLSCSPISGHRSVSWYQQTPGQGLQFLFEYFSETQRNKGNFPGRFSGRQFSNSRSEMNVSTLELGDSALYLCASSRTLTSGPYNEQFFGPGTRLTVL.

This clonotype has just a few counts. The CDR3 DNA reads as TGCGCCAGCAGTGGCGTGGGGACAGGGCCGTATAATTCACCCCTCCACTTT. Amino acids: CASSGVGTGPYNSPLHF. This sequence joins TRBV10-2 and TRBJ1-6, with 9 bases lining up with TRBD1. Germline V CDR1 and CDR2: WSHSY, SAAADI. After removal of 4 bases from V and 4 bases from J, the junction contained 8 bases not matched to a gene. The CDR3 runs to 17 residues.

This clonotype was recorded many times. The J gene is TRBJ2-3, the V gene TRBV5-1, with TRBD2 matching 9 bases. V shed 4 bases and J 1 base; nucleotides not matched to a gene: 4. Germline V gene lookup returns CDR1 SGHRS and CDR2 YFSETQ. There are 15 residues in the CDR3. CDR3 sequence reads: CASSPRTSGTDTQYF. In DNA, the CDR3 is TGCGCCAGCAGCCCCCGGACTAGCGGCACAGATACGCAGTATTTT.

The sample holds a few counts of this clonotype. The V and J genes are TRBV5-6 and TRBJ1-2; tentatively, D is TRBD1 (5 bases). Trimming removed 3 bases from V and 4 bases from J, with 13 bases in between. The CDR3 spans 14 residues. Germline CDR1 reads SGHDT; CDR2 reads YYEEEE. The CDR3 DNA sequence: TGTGCCAGCAGCTACGACAGAACCCTCTATGGCTACACCTTC. This translates into CASSYDRTLYGYTF.

V gene TRBV11-2 combines with J gene TRBJ1-2; D is possibly TRBD1 (6 bases). The CDR3 is 15 residues long. V was clipped by 5 bases and J by 4 bases, with 17 bases between them. The germline V gene has CDR1 SGHAT and CDR2 FQNNGV. CDR3 nucleotide sequence: TGTGCCAGCAGCCCTGACCTACAGGGACTCTATGGCTACACCTTC. It is translated as CASSPDLQGLYGYTF.

This rearrangement joins TRBV18 to TRBJ1-1; D might be TRBD1 (5 bases). The CDR3 has 16 residues. The ends were cut back, 6 bases at V and 0 bases at J, with 17 bases in the middle. Germline CDR1 and CDR2: KGHSH and LQKENI. The CDR3 is CASSSGTPRMNTEAFF. CDR3 nucleotide sequence: TGTGCCAGCTCCTCTGGGACGCCCCGAATGAACACTGAAGCTTTCTTT.

J is TRBJ2-7 and V is TRBV4-1, with D possibly TRBD2 on 6 matching bases. V lost 3 bases to trimming and J lost 0 bases, with 9 bases between them. This CDR3 is built from 14 residues. The germline gives CDR1 MGHRA, CDR2 YSYEKL. CDR3 sequence reads: CASSHDGSSYEQYF. CDR3 nucleotide sequence: TGCGCCAGCAGCCATGACGGGAGCTCCTACGAGCAGTACTTC.

This chain links TRBV5-5 with TRBJ2-1, with 7 bases fitting TRBD1. CDR3 length: 16 residues. Germline loops: CDR1 SGHKS, CDR2 YYEKEE (reference sequence). V was clipped by 0 bases and J by 9 bases; unmatched bases: 12. CDR3 DNA: TGTGCCAGCAGCTTGGTAGGGCAGGGGGAAGGAATTGAGCAGTTCTTC. Protein: CASSLVGQGEGIEQFF. Full variable domain (rest looked up from reference TRBV5-5 and TRBJ2-1): DAGVTQSPTHLIKTRGQQVTLRCSPISGHKSVSWYQQVLGQGPQFIFQYYEKEERGRGNFPDRFSARQFPNYSSELNVNALLLGDSALYLCASSLVGQGEGIEQFFGPGTRLTVL.

This clonotype was seen a handful of times. The chain joins TRBV6-2 or TRBV6-3 to TRBJ2-2; TRBD2 might be the D (5 bases). The CDR3 contains 14 residues. Germline V gene data show CDR1 as MNHEY and CDR2 as SVGEGT. Trimming took 5 bases from V and 1 from J, leaving 8 bases between them. The CDR3 DNA sequence: TGTGCCAGCAGTATTCGGGGGAACACCGGGGAGCTGTTTTTT. Its protein is CASSIRGNTGELFF.

This clonotype was seen more than once but under ten times. V is TRBV12-3 or TRBV12-4 and J is TRBJ2-3, with TRBD2 as a possible D gene (6 bases). V was shortened by 1 base and J by 5 bases, with 16 bases between the two germline ends. This CDR3 contains 16 residues. CDR3 DNA sequence: TGTGCCAGCAGTTTAGGATTCCAAAGGAGGGGAGATACGCAGTATTTT. Its protein product is CASSLGFQRRGDTQYF.

Many counts were recorded for this clonotype. V usage is TRBV18 and J usage is TRBJ1-2, with D tentatively TRBD1 (5 bases). Germline lookup yields CDR1 KGHSH and CDR2 LQKENI. The CDR3 extends over 14 amino acids. V lost 4 bases to trimming and J lost 3 bases, with 12 bases between them. The CDR3 DNA sequence: TGTGCCAGCTCACACCCAGGGCGGGACTATGGCTACACCTTC. This codes for CASSHPGRDYGYTF.

The V and J genes are TRBV20-1 and TRBJ2-3; D is unclear. CDR3 length equals 14 residues. Germline V lookup: CDR1 DFQATT, CDR2 SNEGSKA (reference sequence). V was cut by 6 bases and J by 0 bases, with 13 bases left in between. The CDR3 here is CSASRWGSTDTQYF. Written as DNA, the CDR3 is TGCAGTGCCTCACGATGGGGAAGCACAGATACGCAGTATTTT.